The TCR beta chain under discussion was sequenced for a study of Ad26.COV2.S vaccination and SARS-CoV-2 variants. With 0 bases removed from V and 4 bases from J, the gap between germline ends came to 15 bases. CDR3 length: 16 residues. Germline CDR1 LGHNA, CDR2 YNFKEQ. Profiled with immunoSEQ multiplex PCR; TCRdb holds only in-frame clones, not every one. The sample lists about 97,000 clones; 60% to 85% were seen once. The receptor was derived from a human donor who had recovered from COVID-19. The chain is built from TRBV4-2 and TRBJ1-2; TRBD1 might be the D (5 bases). The sample consisted of peripheral blood, taken after recovery from COVID-19. The CDR3 DNA reads as TGTGCCAGCAGCCAAGAGAGTCGGGGCAGATTCTATGGCTACACCTTC. Protein: CASSQESRGRFYGYTF.